Sequencing of this TCR beta chain was carried out in a study of blood T cell repertoires in COVID-19. The ends were cut back, 2 bases at V and 8 bases at J, with 19 bases in the middle. Germline assignment: CDR1 GTSNPN and CDR2 SVGIG (reference sequence). The CDR3 is 16 residues long. Repertoires were generated with immunoSEQ multiplex PCR, while TCRdb's copy carries only in-frame clones and drops some. The sample yields fewer than 250,000 clones, 83% seen once. Input material: PBMCs or T cells enriched from blood (not recorded which). The V gene is TRBV30, the J gene TRBJ1-6; no clear D gene. The sequence came from a woman aged 35 to 49 who had been exposed to COVID-19. In nucleotides, the CDR3 is TGTGCCTGGAGTAAGGCCGATAACGGAGGTTATTCACCCCTCCACTTT. Translated, it gives CAWSKADNGGYSPLHF.